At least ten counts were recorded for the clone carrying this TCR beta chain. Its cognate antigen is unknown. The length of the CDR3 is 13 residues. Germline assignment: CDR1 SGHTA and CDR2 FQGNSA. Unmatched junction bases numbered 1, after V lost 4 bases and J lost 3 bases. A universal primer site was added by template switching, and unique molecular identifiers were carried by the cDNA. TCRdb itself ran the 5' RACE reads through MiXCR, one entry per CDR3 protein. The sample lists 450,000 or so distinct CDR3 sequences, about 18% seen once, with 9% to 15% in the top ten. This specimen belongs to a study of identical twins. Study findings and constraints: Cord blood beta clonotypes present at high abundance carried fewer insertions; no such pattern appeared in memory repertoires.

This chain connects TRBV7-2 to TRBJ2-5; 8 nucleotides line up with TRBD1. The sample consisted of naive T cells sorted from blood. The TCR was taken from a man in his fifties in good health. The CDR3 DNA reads TGTGCCAGCAGCTCGGACAGGGAAGAGACCCAGTACTTC. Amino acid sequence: CASSSDREETQYF. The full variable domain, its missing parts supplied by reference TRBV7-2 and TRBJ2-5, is GAGVSQSPSNKVTEKGKDVELRCDPISGHTALYWYRQSLGQGLEFLIYFQGNSAPDKSGLPSDRFSAERTGGSVSTLTIQRTQQEDSAVYLCASSSDREETQYFGPGTRLLVL.